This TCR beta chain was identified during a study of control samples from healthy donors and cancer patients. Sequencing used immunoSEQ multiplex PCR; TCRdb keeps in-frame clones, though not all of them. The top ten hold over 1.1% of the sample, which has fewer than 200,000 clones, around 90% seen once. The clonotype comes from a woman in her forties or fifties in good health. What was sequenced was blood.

Written as DNA, the CDR3 is TGCGCCAGCAGCCGCGAGGACAGGGACCTCAAGCAGTACTTC. Protein: CASSREDRDLKQYF. The chain combines TRBV4-1 with TRBJ2-7; the match to TRBD1 covers 8 bases. Germline V gene data show CDR1 as MGHRA and CDR2 as YSYEKL. J was trimmed by 8 bases and V by 4 bases; bases with no gene match: 10. CDR3 length: 14 residues.